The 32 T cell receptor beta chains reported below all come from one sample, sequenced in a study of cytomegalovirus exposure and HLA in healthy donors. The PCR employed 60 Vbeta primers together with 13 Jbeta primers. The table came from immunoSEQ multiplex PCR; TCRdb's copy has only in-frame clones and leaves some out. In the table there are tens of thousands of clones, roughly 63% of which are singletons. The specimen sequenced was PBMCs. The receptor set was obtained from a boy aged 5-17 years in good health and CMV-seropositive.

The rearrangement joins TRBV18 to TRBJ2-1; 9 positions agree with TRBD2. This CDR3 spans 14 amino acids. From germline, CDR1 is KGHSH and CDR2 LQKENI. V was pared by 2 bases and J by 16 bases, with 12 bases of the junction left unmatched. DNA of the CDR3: TGTGCCAGCTCACCAGAAAGCGGGGGGCTCGGCCATTTCTTC. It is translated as CASSPESGGLGHFF.

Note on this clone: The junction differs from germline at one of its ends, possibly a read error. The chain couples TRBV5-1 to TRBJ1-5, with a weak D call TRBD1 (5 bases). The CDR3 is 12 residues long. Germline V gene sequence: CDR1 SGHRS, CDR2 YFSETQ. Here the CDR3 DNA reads TGCGCCATCCAGGGACTACTACAGCCCCAGAATTTT. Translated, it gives CAIQGLLQPQNF. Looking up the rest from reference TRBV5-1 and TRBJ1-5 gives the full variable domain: KAGVTQTPRYLIKTRGQQVTLSCSPISGHRSVSWYQQTPGQGLQFLFEYFSETQRNKGNFPGRFSGRQFSNSRSEMNVSTLELGDSALYLCAIQGLLQPQNFGDGTRLSIL.

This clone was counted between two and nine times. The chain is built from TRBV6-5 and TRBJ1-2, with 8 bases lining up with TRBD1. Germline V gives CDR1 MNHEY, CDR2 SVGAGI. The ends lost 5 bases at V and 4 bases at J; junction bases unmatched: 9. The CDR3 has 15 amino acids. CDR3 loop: CASSRPGTGAYGYTF. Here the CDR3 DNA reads TGTGCCAGCAGTCGTCCCGGGACAGGCGCCTATGGCTACACCTTC.

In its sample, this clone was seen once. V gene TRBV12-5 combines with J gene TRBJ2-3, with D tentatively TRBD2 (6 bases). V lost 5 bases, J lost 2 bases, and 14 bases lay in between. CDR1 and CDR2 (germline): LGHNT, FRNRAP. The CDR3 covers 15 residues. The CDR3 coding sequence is TGTGCTAGTGGTCTGCGAGGGGACTTCACAGATACGCAGTATTTT. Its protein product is CASGLRGDFTDTQYF.

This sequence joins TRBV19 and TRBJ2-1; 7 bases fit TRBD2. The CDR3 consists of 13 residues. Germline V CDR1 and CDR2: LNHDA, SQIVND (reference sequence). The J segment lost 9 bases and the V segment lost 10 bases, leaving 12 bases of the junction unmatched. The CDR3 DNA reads TGTGCCACCAGGGAGGGCCTTAGGGGTGAGCAGTTCTTC. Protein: CATREGLRGEQFF.

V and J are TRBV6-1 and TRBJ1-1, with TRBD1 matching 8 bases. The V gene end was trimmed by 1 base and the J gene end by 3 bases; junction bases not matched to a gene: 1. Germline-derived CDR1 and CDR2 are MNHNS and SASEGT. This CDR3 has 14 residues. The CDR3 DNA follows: TGTGCCAGCAGTGAAGGGACAGGGTACACTGAAGCTTTCTTT. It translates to CASSEGTGYTEAFF.

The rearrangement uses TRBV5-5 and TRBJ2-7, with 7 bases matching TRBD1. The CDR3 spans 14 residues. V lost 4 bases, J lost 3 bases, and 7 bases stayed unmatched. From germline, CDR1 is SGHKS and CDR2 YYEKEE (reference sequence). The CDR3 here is CASSLTGTNYEQYF. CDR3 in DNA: TGTGCCAGCAGCCTGACAGGGACAAACTACGAGCAGTACTTC.

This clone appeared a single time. In DNA, the CDR3 is TGTGCCAGCAGTTACACCGCCCTAGACTATGGCTACACCTTC. Its translation is CASSYTALDYGYTF. The chain combines TRBV6-5 with TRBJ1-2; D is undetermined. Per the germline V gene, CDR1 is MNHEY and CDR2 is SVGAGI. Trimming shortened V by 2 bases and J by 3 bases, and 10 bases separated the two germline ends. The length of the CDR3 is 14 residues.

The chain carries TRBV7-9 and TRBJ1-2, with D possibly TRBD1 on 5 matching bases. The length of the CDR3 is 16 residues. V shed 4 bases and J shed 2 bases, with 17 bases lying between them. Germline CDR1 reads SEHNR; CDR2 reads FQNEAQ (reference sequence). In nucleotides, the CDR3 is TGTGCCAGCAGCTGGGGGTCAAGGGGACTAAACTATGGCTACACCTTC. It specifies CASSWGSRGLNYGYTF.

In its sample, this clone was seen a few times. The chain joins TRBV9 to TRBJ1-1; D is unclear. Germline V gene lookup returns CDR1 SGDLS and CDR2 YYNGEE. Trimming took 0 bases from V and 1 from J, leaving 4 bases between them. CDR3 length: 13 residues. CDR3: CASSVVQNTEAFF. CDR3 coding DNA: TGTGCCAGCAGCGTAGTTCAGAACACTGAAGCTTTCTTT.

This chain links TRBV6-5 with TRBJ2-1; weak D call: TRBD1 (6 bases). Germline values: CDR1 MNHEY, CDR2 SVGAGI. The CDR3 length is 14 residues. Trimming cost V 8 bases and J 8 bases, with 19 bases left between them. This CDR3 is CASQGRRPWDEQFF. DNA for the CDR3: TGTGCCAGCCAGGGGAGACGTCCCTGGGATGAGCAGTTCTTC.

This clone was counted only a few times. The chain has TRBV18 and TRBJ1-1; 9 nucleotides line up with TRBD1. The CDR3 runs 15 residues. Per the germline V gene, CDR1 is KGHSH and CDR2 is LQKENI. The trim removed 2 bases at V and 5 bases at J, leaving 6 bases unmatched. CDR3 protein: CASSPTGTGLTEAFF. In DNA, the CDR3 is TGTGCCAGCTCACCAACCGGGACAGGGCTTACTGAAGCTTTCTTT.

Here the CDR3 reads CASSQGTLAGGDGDTQYF. The CDR3 DNA reads TGTGCCAGCAGCCAAGGTACTCTAGCGGGGGGAGATGGAGATACGCAGTATTTT. The V call is TRBV4-2, the J call TRBJ2-3, with 11 nucleotides matching TRBD2. Per the germline V gene, CDR1 is LGHNA and CDR2 is YNFKEQ. The CDR3 spans 18 residues. V dropped 1 base and J dropped 5; count of bases not matched to a gene: 11.

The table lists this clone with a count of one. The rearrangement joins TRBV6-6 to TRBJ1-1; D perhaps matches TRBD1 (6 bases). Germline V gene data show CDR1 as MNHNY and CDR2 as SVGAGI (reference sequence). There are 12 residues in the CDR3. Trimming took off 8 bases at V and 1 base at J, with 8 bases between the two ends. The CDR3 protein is CASLGGNTEAFF. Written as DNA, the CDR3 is TGTGCCAGCCTAGGGGGGAACACTGAAGCTTTCTTT.

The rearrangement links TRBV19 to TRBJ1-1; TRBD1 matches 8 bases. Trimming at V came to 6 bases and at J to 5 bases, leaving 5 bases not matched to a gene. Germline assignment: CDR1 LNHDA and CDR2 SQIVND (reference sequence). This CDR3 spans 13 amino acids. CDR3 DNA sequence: TGTGCCAGTAGCAGGGGGCTGGGGACTGAAGCTTTCTTT. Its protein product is CASSRGLGTEAFF. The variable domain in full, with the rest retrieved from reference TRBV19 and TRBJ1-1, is DGGITQSPKYLFRKEGQNVTLSCEQNLNHDAMYWYRQDPGQGLRLIYYSQIVNDFQKGDIAEGYSVSREKKESFPLTVTSAQKNPTAFYLCASSRGLGTEAFFGQGTRLTVV.

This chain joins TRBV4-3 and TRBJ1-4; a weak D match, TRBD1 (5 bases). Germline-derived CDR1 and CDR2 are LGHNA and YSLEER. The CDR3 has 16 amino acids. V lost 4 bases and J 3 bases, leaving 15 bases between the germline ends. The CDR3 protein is CASSPRWGGANEKLFF. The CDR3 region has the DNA TGCGCCAGCAGCCCGAGATGGGGAGGGGCTAATGAAAAACTGTTTTTT.

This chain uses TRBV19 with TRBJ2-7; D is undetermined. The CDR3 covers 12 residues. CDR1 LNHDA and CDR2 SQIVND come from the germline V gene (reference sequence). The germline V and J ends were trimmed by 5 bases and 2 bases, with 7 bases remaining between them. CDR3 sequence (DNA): TGTGCCAGTAGTCCAACGGCCTACGAGCAGTACTTC. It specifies CASSPTAYEQYF.

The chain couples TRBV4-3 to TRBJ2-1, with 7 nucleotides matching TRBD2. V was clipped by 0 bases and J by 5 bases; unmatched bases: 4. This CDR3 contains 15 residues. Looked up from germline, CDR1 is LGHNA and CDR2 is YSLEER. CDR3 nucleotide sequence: TGCGCCAGCAGCCAAGAGAGGGAGGGTAACAATGAGCAGTTCTTC. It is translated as CASSQEREGNNEQFF.

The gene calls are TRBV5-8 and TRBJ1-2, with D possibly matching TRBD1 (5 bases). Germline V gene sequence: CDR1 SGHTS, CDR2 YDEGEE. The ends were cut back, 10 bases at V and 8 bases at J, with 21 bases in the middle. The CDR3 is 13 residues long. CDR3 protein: CACTTEMIIGYTF. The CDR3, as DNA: TGTGCCTGCACGACAGAAATGATCATCGGCTACACCTTC.

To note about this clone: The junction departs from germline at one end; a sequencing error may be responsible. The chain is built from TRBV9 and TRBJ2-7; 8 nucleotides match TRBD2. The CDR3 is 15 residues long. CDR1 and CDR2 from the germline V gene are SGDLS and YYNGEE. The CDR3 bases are TGTGTCAGCAGCGTAGGGGGGGAAGCGGGAGACGAGCAGTACTTC. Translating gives CVSSVGGEAGDEQYF.

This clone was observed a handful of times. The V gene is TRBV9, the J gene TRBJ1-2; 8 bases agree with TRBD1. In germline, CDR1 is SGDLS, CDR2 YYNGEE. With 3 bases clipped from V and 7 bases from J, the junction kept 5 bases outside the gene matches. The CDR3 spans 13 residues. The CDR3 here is CASSAPGTGGYTF. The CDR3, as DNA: TGTGCCAGCAGCGCCCCAGGGACAGGTGGCTACACCTTC. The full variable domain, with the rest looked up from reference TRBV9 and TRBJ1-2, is DSGVTQTPKHLITATGQRVTLRCSPRSGDLSVYWYQQSLDQGLQFLIQYYNGEERAKGNILERFSAQQFPDLHSELNLSSLELGDSALYFCASSAPGTGGYTFGSGTRLTVV.

CDR3 coding DNA: TGTGCCTGGACAGACCAAGAGACCCAGTACTTC. It specifies CAWTDQETQYF. This chain uses TRBV30 with TRBJ2-5; D is unclear. Germline CDR1 and CDR2: GTSNPN and SVGIG (reference sequence). The CDR3 totals 11 residues. V gave up 4 bases and J gave up 0 bases, with 3 bases separating them.

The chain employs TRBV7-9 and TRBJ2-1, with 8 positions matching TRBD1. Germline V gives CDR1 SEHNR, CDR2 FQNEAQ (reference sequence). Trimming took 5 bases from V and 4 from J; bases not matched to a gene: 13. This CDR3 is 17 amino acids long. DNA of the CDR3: TGTGCCAGCAGCCGAGCCGCGGACAGGGTTAAGTACAATGAGCAGTTCTTC. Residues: CASSRAADRVKYNEQFF.

The CDR3 DNA follows: TGTGCCAGTAGTGGGCAGGCGAACACTGAAGCTTTCTTT. It codes for CASSGQANTEAFF. The chain is built from TRBV19 and TRBJ1-1; no clear D gene. Germline CDR1 reads LNHDA; CDR2 reads SQIVND (reference sequence). The V end lost 5 bases, the J end lost 1 base, and 8 bases lay between the germline ends. This CDR3 is built from 13 residues. The complete variable domain, with remaining parts taken from reference TRBV19 and TRBJ1-1, reads DGGITQSPKYLFRKEGQNVTLSCEQNLNHDAMYWYRQDPGQGLRLIYYSQIVNDFQKGDIAEGYSVSREKKESFPLTVTSAQKNPTAFYLCASSGQANTEAFFGQGTRLTVV.

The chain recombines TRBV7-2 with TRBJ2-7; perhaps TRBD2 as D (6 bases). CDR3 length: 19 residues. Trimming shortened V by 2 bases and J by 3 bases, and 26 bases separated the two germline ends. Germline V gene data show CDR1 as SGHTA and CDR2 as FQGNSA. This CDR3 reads CASSLLSGRLSGSDYEQYF. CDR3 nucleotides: TGTGCCAGCAGCTTACTTTCCGGACGTTTGAGCGGGTCCGACTACGAGCAGTACTTC. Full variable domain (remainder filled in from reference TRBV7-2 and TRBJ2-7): GAGVSQSPSNKVTEKGKDVELRCDPISGHTALYWYRQSLGQGLEFLIYFQGNSAPDKSGLPSDRFSAERTGGSVSTLTIQRTQQEDSAVYLCASSLLSGRLSGSDYEQYFGPGTRLTVT.

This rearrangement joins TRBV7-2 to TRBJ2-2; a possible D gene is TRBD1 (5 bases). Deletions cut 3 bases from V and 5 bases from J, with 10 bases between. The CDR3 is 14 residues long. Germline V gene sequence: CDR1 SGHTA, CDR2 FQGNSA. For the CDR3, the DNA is TGTGCCAGCAGCTTCGGCAAGGGGACCGGGGAGCTGTTTTTT. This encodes CASSFGKGTGELFF.

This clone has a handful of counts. The CDR3, as DNA: TGCGCCAGCAGCTTATTCGTGAACACTGAAGCTTTCTTT. Amino acids: CASSLFVNTEAFF. The V call is TRBV5-1, the J call TRBJ1-1; D unresolved. The V end was cut by 2 bases, the J end by 0 bases, with 5 bases between. This CDR3 region has 13 residues. The germline CDR1 and CDR2 sequences are SGHRS and YFSETQ.

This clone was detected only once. The CDR3 is CASSQEERESSYEQYF. The DNA for the CDR3 is TGCGCCAGCAGCCAAGAAGAGCGGGAGAGCTCCTACGAGCAGTACTTC. The J gene is TRBJ2-5, the V gene TRBV4-3; 8 bases are a match to TRBD2. The J call may be incorrect, as the DNA end agrees better with TRBJ2-7. The germline V gene has CDR1 LGHNA and CDR2 YSLEER. This CDR3 comprises 16 residues.

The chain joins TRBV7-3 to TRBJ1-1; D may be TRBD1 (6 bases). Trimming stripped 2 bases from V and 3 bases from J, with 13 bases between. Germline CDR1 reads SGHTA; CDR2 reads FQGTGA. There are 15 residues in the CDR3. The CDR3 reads CASSLAAGEYTEAFF. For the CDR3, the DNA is TGTGCCAGCAGCTTAGCCGCAGGGGAGTACACTGAAGCTTTCTTT.

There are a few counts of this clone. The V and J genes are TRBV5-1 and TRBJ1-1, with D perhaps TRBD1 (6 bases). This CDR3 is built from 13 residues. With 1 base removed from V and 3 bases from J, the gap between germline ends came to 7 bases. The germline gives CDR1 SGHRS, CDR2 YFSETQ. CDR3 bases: TGCGCCAGCAGCTTGTCAGGGGACACTGAAGCTTTCTTT. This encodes CASSLSGDTEAFF. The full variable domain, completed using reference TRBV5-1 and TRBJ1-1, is KAGVTQTPRYLIKTRGQQVTLSCSPISGHRSVSWYQQTPGQGLQFLFEYFSETQRNKGNFPGRFSGRQFSNSRSEMNVSTLELGDSALYLCASSLSGDTEAFFGQGTRLTVV.

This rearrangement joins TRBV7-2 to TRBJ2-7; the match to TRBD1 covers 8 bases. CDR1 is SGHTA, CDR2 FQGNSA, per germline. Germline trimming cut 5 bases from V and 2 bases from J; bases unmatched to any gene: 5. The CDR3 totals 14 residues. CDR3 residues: CASSEWDRPYEQYF. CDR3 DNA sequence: TGTGCCAGCAGCGAGTGGGACAGGCCCTACGAGCAGTACTTC.

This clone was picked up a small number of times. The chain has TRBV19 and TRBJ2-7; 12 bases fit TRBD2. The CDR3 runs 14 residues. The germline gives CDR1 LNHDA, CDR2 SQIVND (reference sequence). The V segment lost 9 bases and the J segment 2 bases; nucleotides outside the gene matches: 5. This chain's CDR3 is CASGLAGRTYEQYF. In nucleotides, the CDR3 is TGTGCCAGCGGACTAGCGGGGAGGACCTACGAGCAGTACTTC.